This entry lists 24 T cell receptor delta chains sequenced from one sample in a study of gamma-delta T cells after stem cell transplantation. TCRdb re-processed the RT-PCR reads using CATT. The sample holds 2,000 to 2,500 delta-chain clones, about 44% seen once. Sequenced sample: gamma-delta T cells. These receptors originate from a human donor. It is not recorded whose cells these are; they may come from a transplant donor.

The chain has TRDV2 and TRDJ1; maybe TRDD3 (6 bases). V lost 3 bases and J 2 bases, leaving 15 bases between the germline ends. The CDR3 spans 15 residues. Looked up from germline, CDR1 is GEAIGNYY and CDR2 is EKD. CDR3 sequence (DNA): TGTGCCTGTGACCCTTTACTGGGTAGGACCGATAAACTCATCTTT. Protein product: CACDPLLGRTDKLIF.

This clone was found a few times. One base away lies a much larger clone, so this may be a sequencing read error. The chain has TRDV2 and TRDJ1, with a possible D match to TRDD3 (6 bases). The CDR3 runs to 13 residues. Germline V gene data show CDR1 as GEAIGNYY and CDR2 as EKD. CDR3 amino acids: CACDMVGRDKPIF. In DNA, the CDR3 is TGTGCCTGTGACATGGTAGGGAGGGATAAACCCATCTTT.

The chain links TRDV2 to TRDJ1; TRDD3 matches 7 bases. The germline V gene has CDR1 GEAIGNYY and CDR2 EKD. This CDR3 region has 19 residues. Germline trimming cut 0 bases from V and 11 bases from J; bases unmatched to any gene: 26. The CDR3 spells CACDTVQGDVLEYTGKLIF. CDR3 nucleotide sequence: TGTGCCTGTGACACCGTGCAGGGGGATGTCCTTGAGTACACCGGTAAGCTCATCTTT.

The gene calls are TRDV2 and TRDJ3; TRDD3 agrees at 12 bases. Trimming removed 4 bases from V and 2 bases from J; junction bases left unmatched: 20. CDR3 length equals 23 residues. Looked up from germline, CDR1 is GEAIGNYY and CDR2 is EKD. CDR3 DNA: TGTGCCTGTGATCAAATACTGGGGGATACAAATGGTGAACGGCCCTGGGACACCCGACAGATGTTTTTC. Protein product: CACDQILGDTNGERPWDTRQMFF.

The CDR3 sequence: CACDTLTGLKPRRTDKLIF. CDR3 sequence (DNA): TGTGCCTGTGACACCCTTACTGGGTTAAAACCCCGGCGGACCGATAAACTCATCTTT. The rearrangement links TRDV2 to TRDJ1, with a weak D call TRDD3 (6 bases). This CDR3 region has 19 residues. Germline V gene lookup returns CDR1 GEAIGNYY and CDR2 EKD. The ends were cut back, 0 bases at V and 2 bases at J, with 24 bases in the middle.

Points on this clone: One base away lies a much larger clone, so this may be a sequencing read error. Different DNA sequences within this sample yield the same CDR3. The V gene is TRDV2, the J gene TRDJ1, with 10 bases fitting TRDD3. Germline V gene sequence: CDR1 GEAIGNYY, CDR2 EKD. CDR3 size: 18 residues. V was pared by 0 bases and J by 1 base, with 10 bases of the junction left unmatched. The CDR3 region has the DNA TGTGCCTGTGACACCTGGTCCGTACTGGGGGATGGCACCGATAAACTCATCTTT. It specifies CACDTWSVLGDGTDKLIF.

This clone was observed a few times. V and J are TRDV2 and TRDJ1; 12 positions agree with TRDD3. Germline trimming cut 3 bases from V and 10 bases from J; bases unmatched to any gene: 8. This CDR3 comprises 14 residues. The germline CDR1 and CDR2 sequences are GEAIGNYY and EKD. This CDR3 reads CACDELLGDTRLIF. In DNA, the CDR3 is TGTGCCTGTGACGAGCTACTGGGGGATACACGACTCATCTTT.

This clone is labeled as medium-sized. This chain connects TRDV2 to TRDJ1; TRDD3 matches 7 bases. The CDR3 is made up of 17 amino acids. V lost 3 bases to trimming and J lost 4 bases; unmatched junction nucleotides: 16. CDR1 is GEAIGNYY and CDR2 is EKD in the germline V gene. CDR3 nucleotide sequence: TGTGCCTGTGACTCGGCTGGGGGCCCGATAAGAGGCGATAAACTCATCTTT. Translation gives CACDSAGGPIRGDKLIF.

This clone appeared a few times. Given a far larger clone just one base away, this is likely a sequencing read error. At the DNA level, this CDR3 is encoded by other sequences in the same sample as well. The J gene is TRDJ1, the V gene TRDV2; 10 bases are a match to TRDD3. This CDR3 is built from 17 residues. CDR1 is GEAIGNYY and CDR2 is EKD in the germline V gene. In DNA form, the CDR3 reads TGTGCCTGCGACAAACTGGGGGATTTGGGTCTCACCGATAAACTCATCTTT. Translation gives CACDKLGDLGLTDKLIF.

For this clone: A single base is all that separates this from a far larger clone, so a read error is likely. Additional DNA sequences in this sample encode the identical CDR3. The genes are TRDV2 and TRDJ1; TRDD3 matches at 10 bases. Trimming removed 2 bases from V and 1 base from J; junction bases left unmatched: 9. The CDR3 is 17 amino acids. Looked up from germline, CDR1 is GEAIGNYY and CDR2 is EKD. CDR3 DNA: TGTGCCTGTGACAAACTGGGGGATTTGGGCCTCACCGATAAACTCATCTTT. Translated, it gives CACDKLGDLGLTDKLIF.

This clone was picked up a small number of times. Given a far larger clone just one base away, this is likely a sequencing read error. The identical CDR3 is also encoded by other nucleotide sequences in the sample. The J gene is TRDJ1, the V gene TRDV2; D possibly corresponds to TRDD3 (5 bases). This CDR3 contains 17 residues. CDR1 is GEAIGNYY, CDR2 EKD, per germline. CDR3 amino acids: CACDTLGHTRRTDKLIF. Here the CDR3 DNA reads TGTGCCTGTGACACTCTGGGACATACCCGACGGACCGATAAACTTATCTTT.

Comments on this clone: Relative to the germline gene, one junction end is altered; a read error may explain this. The chain has TRDV2 and TRDJ1; 7 bases are a match to TRDD3. Germline V CDR1 and CDR2: GEAIGNYY, EKD. The CDR3 contains 19 residues. CDR3 nucleotides: TGTGCCTGTGAACCCGTCGAAAGTTCCGCTGGGGGCTACCCCGATAACCTCATCTTT. Protein: CACEPVESSAGGYPDNLIF.

This clone is judged medium-sized. The V gene is TRDV2, the J gene TRDJ1; 8 positions agree with TRDD3. The CDR3 is 18 amino acids. Germline lookup yields CDR1 GEAIGNYY and CDR2 EKD. V was clipped by 3 bases and J by 0 bases; unmatched bases: 14. CDR3 nucleotide sequence: TGTGCCTGTGACCCGGTATTACTGGGGGTCCCAGACACCGATAAACTCATCTTT. It encodes CACDPVLLGVPDTDKLIF.

The chain is built from TRDV2 and TRDJ1; 13 nucleotides align to TRDD3. This CDR3 is 20 amino acids long. Germline CDR1 GEAIGNYY, CDR2 EKD. V lost 2 bases to trimming and J lost 1 base; unmatched junction nucleotides: 15. CDR3 DNA: TGTGCCTGTGACAATACTGGGGGATACGCGAAGGAAACCCCCACCGATAAACTCATCTTT. It is translated as CACDNTGGYAKETPTDKLIF.

This sequence joins TRDV2 and TRDJ1; 13 positions agree with TRDD3. The J segment lost 8 bases and the V segment lost 0 bases, leaving 11 bases of the junction unmatched. The germline V gene has CDR1 GEAIGNYY and CDR2 EKD. The CDR3 is made up of 17 amino acids. The CDR3 DNA reads TGTGCCTGTGACACCTTAACCACTGGGGGATACGGAGGGAAACTCATCTTT. Translated: CACDTLTTGGYGGKLIF.

The chain combines TRDV2 with TRDJ1; 13 bases map to TRDD3. Trimming at V came to 4 bases and at J to 0 bases, leaving 19 bases not matched to a gene. CDR1 is GEAIGNYY and CDR2 is EKD in the germline V gene. The CDR3 extends over 21 amino acids. This CDR3 is CACETLVLGDTRDGDTDKLIF. The DNA for the CDR3 is TGTGCCTGTGAAACTTTGGTACTGGGGGATACGCGGGACGGGGACACCGATAAACTCATCTTT.

This clone was seen once. The chain uses TRDV2 and TRDJ1; 9 bases map to TRDD3. V gave up 4 bases and J gave up 0 bases; unmatched junction bases: 14. The germline gives CDR1 GEAIGNYY, CDR2 EKD. The CDR3 consists of 18 residues. The CDR3 reads CACEPLRMGDKYTDKLIF. The CDR3 DNA follows: TGTGCCTGTGAACCCCTTCGCATGGGGGATAAGTACACCGATAAACTCATCTTT.

About this clone itself: Given a far larger clone just one base away, this is likely a sequencing read error. The CDR3 protein is CACDKLGDLGLSDKLIF. The CDR3 DNA reads TGTGCCTGTGACAAACTGGGGGATTTGGGTCTCAGCGATAAACTCATCTTT. The V and J genes are TRDV2 and TRDJ1, with TRDD3 matching 10 bases. Germline trimming cut 2 bases from V and 4 bases from J; bases unmatched to any gene: 12. This CDR3 contains 17 residues. Germline CDR1 GEAIGNYY, CDR2 EKD.

The V and J genes are TRDV2 and TRDJ1, with 10 bases that match TRDD3. CDR3 length equals 18 residues. V trimming: 3 bases; J trimming: 2 bases; junction bases outside the gene matches: 14. CDR1 and CDR2 from the germline V gene are GEAIGNYY and EKD. The CDR3 is CACDGVATRLGDTDKLIF. Here the CDR3 DNA reads TGTGCCTGTGACGGGGTTGCGACTCGACTGGGGGATACCGATAAACTCATCTTT.

As for this clone: A single base is all that separates this from a far larger clone, so a read error is likely. The CDR3 spells CACDTVGRGDTGTDKLIF. As DNA, the CDR3 is TGTGCCTGTGACACCGTCGGACGGGGGGATACTGGCACCGATAAACTCATCTTT. The chain links TRDV2 to TRDJ1; the match to TRDD3 covers 9 bases. Germline CDR1 reads GEAIGNYY; CDR2 reads EKD. CDR3 size: 18 residues. V dropped 0 bases and J dropped 1; count of bases not matched to a gene: 11.

Written as DNA, the CDR3 is TGTGCCTGTGACTCAGTACTGGGGGATACGGACGATAAACTCATCTTT. As protein: CACDSVLGDTDDKLIF. The rearrangement uses TRDV2 and TRDJ1; 13 nucleotides align to TRDD3. The V and J ends lost 3 bases and 4 bases, in that order; junction bases with no gene match: 7. Germline CDR1 reads GEAIGNYY; CDR2 reads EKD. This CDR3 is built from 16 residues.

The V gene is TRDV2, the J gene TRDJ3, with D possibly matching TRDD3 (5 bases). V gave up 1 base and J gave up 10 bases, with 10 bases separating them. The CDR3 extends over 14 amino acids. Germline V lookup: CDR1 GEAIGNYY, CDR2 EKD. The CDR3 loop reads CACDTLGPTRQMFF. CDR3 nucleotide sequence: TGTGCCTGTGACACTCTGGGACCTACCCGACAGATGTTTTTC.

CDR3 nucleotide sequence: TGTGCCTGTGACATCCTAGGAATCGGAATGGGGGGGAAACACCGAACCGATAAACTCATCTTT. Protein product: CACDILGIGMGGKHRTDKLIF. The chain carries TRDV2 and TRDJ1; TRDD3 might be the D (6 bases). The CDR3 is 21 residues long. Trimming stripped 2 bases from V and 2 bases from J, with 32 bases between. Germline values: CDR1 GEAIGNYY, CDR2 EKD.

In its sample, this clone was seen a few times. A much larger clone lies one base from this, so it may be a read error. This rearrangement joins TRDV2 to TRDJ1; 8 bases align to TRDD3. CDR1 and CDR2 (germline): GEAIGNYY, EKD. The V segment lost 3 bases and the J segment 4 bases; nucleotides outside the gene matches: 12. The length of the CDR3 is 16 residues. Written as DNA, the CDR3 is TGTGCCTGTGACTCACTGGGGGCTACGGGTAACGATAAACTCATCTTT. Amino acid sequence: CACDSLGATGNDKLIF.